This TCR beta chain was found in a study of CD8 T cells in ankylosing spondylitis. Study-level findings and limits: Relatively rare in peripheral blood, disease-linked clones were also CD8+.

TCRdb recomputed calls from the 5' RACE reads with MiXCR, one row per CDR3 protein. Among 90,000 to 100,000 distinct CDR3 sequences listed, 7.5% to 9% were seen once. This clonotype has at least ten counts. Its matching antigen is unknown. The clonotype was recovered from a male donor with ankylosing spondylitis or in good health (not recorded which). Sequencing was done on a sample of blood, either unsorted or a sorted T cell fraction (not recorded which).

Here the CDR3 DNA reads TGTGCCAGCAGCGTAGAAGAAGAGTATGGCTACACCTTC. This encodes CASSVEEEYGYTF. The genes are TRBV9 and TRBJ1-2, with D uncertain. V was clipped by 0 bases and J by 5 bases, with 8 bases between them. The CDR3 runs to 13 residues. Germline V CDR1 and CDR2: SGDLS, YYNGEE.